The present entry profiles one T cell receptor beta chain with its context. The antigen is unknown. This specimen comes from a study of T cell responses to AZD1222 COVID-19 vaccine. The study, taken as a whole, reports: Distributed over spike, vaccine-associated CD4 TCRs predominated at 160-218 and 743-854. Repertoires were collected only later (after the peak T cell response had occurred). Of spike-specific TCRs, nearly half reportedly target regions left unmutated in variants. Donor demographics were predominantly white British with a female majority; clonal diversity may be underestimated.

Germline V CDR1 and CDR2: LGHDT, YNNKEL (reference sequence). CDR3 size: 16 residues. V was pared by 7 bases and J by 4 bases, with 14 bases of the junction left unmatched. The repertoire was sequenced with immunoSEQ multiplex PCR; TCRdb's copy has only in-frame clones and lacks some. The sample carries under 170,000 clones, more than 85% recorded once. The TCR was taken from an adult who received the AZD1222 COVID-19 vaccine. The sample in question was peripheral blood, obtained 28 days after the second AZD1222 dose. This chain connects TRBV3-1 (or the pseudogene TRBV3-2) to TRBJ2-3, with 7 bases that match TRBD2. DNA for the CDR3: TGTGCCAGCAACCAGGCCCCGGGAGGAGTCCCAGATACGCAGTATTTT. Its translation: CASNQAPGGVPDTQYF.